This entry is about one T cell receptor beta chain. What it recognizes is unknown. Patients chosen for sequencing had CD8+CD57+ cells that had expanded, as shown by flow cytometry. No therapy had been given to the patients at the time of blood sampling. This entry comes from a study of CD8+CD57+ T cells in acquired aplastic anemia. Study summary: CD4+ and CD8+ cells, once sorted, gave DNA averaging around 3.4 ug.

CDR3 length: 14 amino acids. Losses at the gene ends were 2 bases for V and 7 bases for J; bases not matched to a gene: 4. Germline V gives CDR1 SGHAT, CDR2 FQNNGV. Using genomic DNA as the template, TCR beta VDJ and CDR3 profiling was carried out. One entry per CDR3 protein, called by TCRdb with MiXCR from the reads. The sample carries around 130,000 distinct CDR3 sequences, 55% to 70% recorded once. Whole-study findings and limits: Patients and controls had CD8+ Simpson's diversity values that were not significantly distinct. There were over 25 CD8+ CDR3 sequences that occurred in both patients and controls.

The sequence derives from a human donor with aplastic anemia. Material: sorted CD4+, CD8+, or CD8+CD57+ T cells (not recorded which) from PBMCs. The chain is built from TRBV11-2 and TRBJ2-5, with TRBD2 matching over 10 bases. CDR3 sequence: CASSLPSGGRTQYF. In DNA form, the CDR3 reads TGTGCCAGCAGCTTACCTAGCGGGGGAAGGACCCAGTACTTC.